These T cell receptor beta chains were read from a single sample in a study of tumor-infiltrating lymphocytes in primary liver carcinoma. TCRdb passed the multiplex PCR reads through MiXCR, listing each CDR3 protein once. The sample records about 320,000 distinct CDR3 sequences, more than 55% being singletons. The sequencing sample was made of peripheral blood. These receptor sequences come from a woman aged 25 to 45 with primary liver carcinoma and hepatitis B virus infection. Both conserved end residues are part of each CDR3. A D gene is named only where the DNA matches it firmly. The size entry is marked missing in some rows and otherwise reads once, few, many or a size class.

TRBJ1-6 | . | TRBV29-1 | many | CSAKEGGSNSPLHF | TGCAGTGCCAAAGAGGGGGGATCTAATTCACCCCTCCACTTT
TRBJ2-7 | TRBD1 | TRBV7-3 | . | CASSINSQGEQYF | TGTGCCAGCAGCATCAATTCACAGGGGGAGCAGTACTTC
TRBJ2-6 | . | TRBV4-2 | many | CASSRGPSGANVLTF | TGTGCCAGCAGCCGAGGTCCGTCTGGGGCCAACGTCCTGACTTTC
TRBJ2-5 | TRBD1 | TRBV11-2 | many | CASSVGQLQETQYF | TGTGCCAGCAGCGTGGGACAGCTTCAAGAGACCCAGTACTTC
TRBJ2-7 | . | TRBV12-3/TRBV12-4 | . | CASSFAPGDEQCF | TGTGCCAGCAGTTTTGCCCCCGGCGACGAGCAGTGCTTC
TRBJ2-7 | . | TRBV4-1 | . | CASRQDITGLIREQYF | TGCGCCAGCAGACAAGATATTACAGGACTAATACGCGAGCAGTACTTC
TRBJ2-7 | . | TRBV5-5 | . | CASSLRPLTYEQHF | TGTGCCAGCAGCTTGAGGCCTCTAACCTACGAGCAGCACTTC
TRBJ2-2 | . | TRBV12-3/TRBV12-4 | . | CASSSGVGELYF | TGTGCCAGCAGTTCAGGGGTCGGGGAACTGTATTTT
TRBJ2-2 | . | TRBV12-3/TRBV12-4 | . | CATKSPGELFF | TGTGCCACTAAGTCGCCCGGGGAGCTGTTTTTT
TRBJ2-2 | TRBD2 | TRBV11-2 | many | CASSPKGLAGGHDTGELFF | TGTGCCAGCAGCCCGAAAGGACTAGCGGGAGGTCATGACACCGGGGAGCTGTTTTTT
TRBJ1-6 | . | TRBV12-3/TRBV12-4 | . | CASSKQGWGTRRF | TGTGCCAGCAGTAAACAGGGTTGGGGTACCCGCCGCTTT
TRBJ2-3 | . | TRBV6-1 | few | CASRRLDGSWTDTQYF | TGTGCCAGCAGAAGGCTGGACGGGAGTTGGACAGATACGCAGTATTTT
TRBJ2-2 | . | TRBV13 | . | CASSRAGGVATGELLF | TGTGCCAGCAGCCGAGCCGGGGGAGTCGCCACCGGGGAGCTGCTTTTT
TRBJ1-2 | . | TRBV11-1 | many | CASSLDSLYGYTF | TGTGCCAGCAGCCTGGACAGCCTCTATGGCTACACCTTC
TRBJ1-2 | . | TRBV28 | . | CASSSAAWNYGYTF | TGTGCCAGCAGCTCAGCAGCGTGGAACTATGGCTACACCTTC
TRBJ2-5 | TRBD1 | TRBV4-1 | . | CASSQGFAGGRETQYF | TGCGCCAGCAGCCAAGGATTTGCAGGGGGCAGAGAGACCCAGTACTTC
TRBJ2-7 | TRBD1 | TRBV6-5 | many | CASSPSGGPYEQYF | TGTGCCAGCAGTCCGTCAGGGGGCCCCTACGAGCAGTACTTC
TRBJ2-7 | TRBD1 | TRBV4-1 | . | CASSRDRGSYEQCF | TGCGCCAGCAGCCGGGACAGGGGATCCTACGAGCAGTGCTTC
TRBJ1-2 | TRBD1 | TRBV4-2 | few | CASSHGVGQGYGYTF | TGTGCCAGCAGCCATGGGGTGGGACAGGGCTATGGCTACACCTTC
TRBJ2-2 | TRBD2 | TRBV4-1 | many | CASSLLAGGELFF | TGCGCCAGCAGCCTCCTAGCGGGAGGAGAGCTGTTTTTT
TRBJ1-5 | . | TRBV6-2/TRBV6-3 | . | CASWRGMGRPQHF | TGTGCCAGCTGGCGGGGGATGGGACGGCCCCAGCATTTT
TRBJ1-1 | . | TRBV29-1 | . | CSVVTRLNTEAIF | TGCAGCGTTGTAACTCGACTGAACACTGAAGCTATCTTT
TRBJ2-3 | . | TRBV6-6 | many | CASIPGVGTDTQYF | TGTGCCAGCATCCCGGGGGTAGGCACAGATACGCAGTATTTT
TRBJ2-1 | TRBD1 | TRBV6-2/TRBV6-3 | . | CASSFPTGGSYNEQFF | TGTGCCAGCAGTTTCCCGACAGGGGGCTCCTACAATGAGCAGTTCTTC
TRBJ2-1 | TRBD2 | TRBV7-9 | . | CASSPLAGVANEPFF | TGTGCCAGCAGCCCCTTAGCGGGAGTAGCAAATGAGCCGTTCTTC
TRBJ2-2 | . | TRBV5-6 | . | CASSLSISGLNTGELFF | TGTGCCAGCAGCTTAAGTATCTCGGGGCTGAACACCGGGGAGCTGTTTTTT
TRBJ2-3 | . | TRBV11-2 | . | CASSSYRSDTQYF | TGTGCCAGCAGCTCCTACAGGTCGGATACGCAGTATTTT
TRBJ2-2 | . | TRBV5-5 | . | CASSLSGGTGEMFF | TGCGCCAGCAGCTTATCAGGGGGGACCGGGGAGATGTTTTTT
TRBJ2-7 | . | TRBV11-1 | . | CTSSLAQGSYEQYF | TGTACCAGCAGCTTGGCTCAGGGAAGCTACGAGCAGTACTTC
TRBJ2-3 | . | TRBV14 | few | CASQDSYTDTQYF | TGTGCCAGCCAGGACAGCTACACAGATACGCAGTATTTT
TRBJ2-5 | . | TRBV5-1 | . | CASSFSYSLWSGETQYF | TGCGCCAGCAGCTTTTCCTATTCACTCTGGTCCGGGGAGACCCAGTACTTC
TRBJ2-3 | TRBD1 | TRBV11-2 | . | CASSFKQGANADTQFF | TGTGCCAGCAGCTTTAAACAGGGGGCTAACGCAGATACGCAGTTTTTT
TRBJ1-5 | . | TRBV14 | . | CASSQEFMVPGVGQPQHF | TGTGCCAGCAGCCAAGAATTCATGGTGCCAGGGGTTGGTCAGCCCCAGCATTTT
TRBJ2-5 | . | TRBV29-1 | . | CSVEYTGREETQYF | TGCAGCGTTGAATATACGGGCAGGGAAGAGACCCAGTACTTC
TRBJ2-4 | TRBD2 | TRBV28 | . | CAGSFRLAGVKNIQYF | TGTGCCGGCAGTTTTCGACTAGCGGGCGTCAAAAACATTCAGTACTTC
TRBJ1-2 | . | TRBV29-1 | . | CSVKTYGYAF | TGCAGCGTTAAAACCTATGGCTACGCCTTC
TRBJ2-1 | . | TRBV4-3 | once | CASNQDAGSSYNGQFF | TGCGCCAGTAACCAAGATGCGGGAAGCTCTTACAATGGGCAGTTCTTC
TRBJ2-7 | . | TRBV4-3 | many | CASSQGTGSGEQYF | TGCGCCAGCAGCCAGGGCACAGGGTCTGGCGAGCAGTACTTC